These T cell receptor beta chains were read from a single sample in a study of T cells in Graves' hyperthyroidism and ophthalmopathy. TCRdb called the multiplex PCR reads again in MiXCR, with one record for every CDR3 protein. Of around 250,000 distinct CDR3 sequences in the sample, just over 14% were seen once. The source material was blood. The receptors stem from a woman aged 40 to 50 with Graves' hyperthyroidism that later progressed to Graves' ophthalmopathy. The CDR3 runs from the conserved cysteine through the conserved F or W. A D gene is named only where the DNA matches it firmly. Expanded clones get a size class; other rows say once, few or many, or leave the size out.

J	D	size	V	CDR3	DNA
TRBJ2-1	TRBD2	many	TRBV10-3	CAITRTSGTLTNEQFF	TGTGCCATCACGAGGACTAGCGGGACTTTAACCAATGAGCAGTTCTTC
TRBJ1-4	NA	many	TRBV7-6	CASSYILGEKLFF	TGTGCCAGCAGCTATATACTAGGGGAAAAACTGTTTTTT
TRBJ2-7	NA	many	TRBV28	CASSLKGGYGEQYF	TGTGCCAGCAGTTTAAAGGGAGGATATGGCGAGCAGTACTTC
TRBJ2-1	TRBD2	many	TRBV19	CASSRGTSAFNEQFF	TGTGCCAGTAGTCGGGGGACTAGCGCCTTTAATGAGCAGTTCTTC
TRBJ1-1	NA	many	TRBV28	CASRQGRTEAFF	TGTGCCAGCAGGCAGGGCCGAACTGAAGCTTTCTTT
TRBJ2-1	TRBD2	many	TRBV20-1	CSARVLAGGSYNEQFF	TGCAGTGCTAGAGTCCTAGCGGGAGGGTCCTACAATGAGCAGTTCTTC
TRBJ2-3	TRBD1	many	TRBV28	CASSLPLLSRDRVQDTQYF	TGTGCCAGCAGTTTACCCCTTTTGTCGAGGGACAGGGTGCAAGATACGCAGTATTTT
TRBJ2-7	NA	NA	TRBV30	CAWSKRGFQVVLDHEQYF	TGTGCCTGGAGTAAAAGGGGTTTTCAGGTGGTACTCGATCACGAGCAGTACTTC
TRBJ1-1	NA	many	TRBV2	CASSDPGRMNTEAFF	TGTGCCAGCAGTGACCCGGGACGGATGAACACTGAAGCTTTCTTT
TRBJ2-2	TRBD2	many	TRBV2	CASATSGRDTGELFF	TGTGCCAGCGCTACTAGCGGGAGAGACACCGGGGAGCTGTTTTTT
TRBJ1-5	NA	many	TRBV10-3	CAISETADQPQHF	TGTGCCATCAGTGAGACGGCGGATCAGCCCCAGCATTTT
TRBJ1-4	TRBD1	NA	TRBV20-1	CSAPNNIDTGTGTNEKLSF	TGCAGTGCTCCGAACAACATTGATACCGGGACAGGGACAAATGAAAAACTGTCTTTT
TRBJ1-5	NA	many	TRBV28	CASSSGVSPQHF	TGTGCCAGCAGCTCTGGGGTTTCGCCCCAGCATTTT
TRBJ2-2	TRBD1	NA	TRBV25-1	CASTPPPGQGDTGELFF	TGTGCCAGCACCCCCCCCCCGGGACAGGGGGACACCGGGGAGCTGTTTTTT
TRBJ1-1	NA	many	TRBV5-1	CASSLDGAEAFF	TGCGCCAGCAGCTTGGATGGGGCTGAAGCTTTCTTT
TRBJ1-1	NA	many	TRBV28	CASSLWLGNTEAFF	TGTGCCAGCAGTTTATGGCTAGGGAACACTGAAGCTTTCTTT
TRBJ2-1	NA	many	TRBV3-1	CASSHDVGTYNEQFF	TGTGCCAGCAGCCATGACGTAGGCACCTACAATGAGCAGTTCTTC
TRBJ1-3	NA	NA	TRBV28	CASSSVQRGNTIYF	TGTGCCAGCAGTTCGGTCCAACGGGGAAACACCATATATTTT
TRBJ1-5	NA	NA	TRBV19	CATVQGTQPQHF	TGTGCCACTGTCCAGGGAACTCAGCCCCAGCATTTT
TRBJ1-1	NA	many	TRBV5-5	CASSLRAGGTEAFF	TGTGCCAGCAGCCTCCGAGCGGGGGGGACTGAAGCTTTCTTT
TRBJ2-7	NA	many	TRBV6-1	CASSEAVDYEQYF	TGTGCCAGCAGTGAAGCGGTTGATTACGAGCAGTACTTC
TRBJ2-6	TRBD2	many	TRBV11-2	CASSPRGVGGRTGANILTF	TGTGCCAGCAGCCCGCGGGGGGTTGGGGGGCGAACTGGGGCCAACATCCTGACTTTC
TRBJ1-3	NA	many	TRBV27	CASSLGTASSGNTIYF	TGTGCCAGCAGTTTAGGGACGGCGAGCTCTGGAAACACCATATATTTT
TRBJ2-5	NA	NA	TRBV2	CASSSFRLRFGAGTSNRYF	NA
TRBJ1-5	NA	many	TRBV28	CASGGFRNQPQHF	TGTGCCAGCGGGGGTTTTCGCAATCAGCCCCAGCATTTT
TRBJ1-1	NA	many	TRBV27	CASSPNYLRHPNTEAFF	TGTGCCAGCAGTCCTAATTATTTACGACACCCGAACACTGAAGCTTTCTTT
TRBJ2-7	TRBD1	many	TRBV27	CASSSGQGVFYEQYF	TGTGCCAGCAGTTCCGGACAGGGGGTATTCTACGAGCAGTACTTC
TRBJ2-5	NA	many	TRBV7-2	CASSLVSSSQETQYF	TGTGCCAGCAGCTTAGTTTCGTCTTCTCAAGAGACCCAGTACTTC
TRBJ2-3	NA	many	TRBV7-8	CASSSGVTRSTDTQYF	TGTGCCAGCAGCTCCGGGGTAACGAGATCCACAGATACGCAGTATTTT
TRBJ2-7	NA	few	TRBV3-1	CASSRQTSFYEQYF	TGTGCCAGCAGCCGACAGACTAGTTTCTACGAGCAGTACTTC
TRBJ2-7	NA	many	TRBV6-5	CASSYSMWAASGEQYF	TGTGCCAGCAGTTACTCGATGTGGGCCGCGTCCGGCGAGCAGTACTTC
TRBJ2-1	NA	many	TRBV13	CASSLGVGELYNEQFF	TGTGCCAGCAGCTTAGGGGTTGGGGAGCTATACAATGAGCAGTTCTTC
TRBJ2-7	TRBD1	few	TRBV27	CASSPRTGFLYEQYF	TGTGCCAGCAGTCCCCGGACAGGGTTCCTTTACGAGCAGTACTTC
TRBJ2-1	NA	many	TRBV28	CASRLLQGSYNEQFF	TGTGCCAGCAGACTTTTACAAGGGTCCTACAATGAGCAGTTCTTC
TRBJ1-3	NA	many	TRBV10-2	CASSEVWGITIYF	TGCGCCAGCAGTGAAGTTTGGGGAATCACCATATATTTT
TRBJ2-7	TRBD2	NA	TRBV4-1	CASSQVGLGGSPTYEQYF	TGCGCCAGCAGCCAAGTTGGGCTGGGAGGGAGCCCCACCTACGAGCAGTACTTC
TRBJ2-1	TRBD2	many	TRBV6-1	CASSYLPRGLAGESSYNEQFF	TGTGCCAGCAGTTATCTGCCCCGTGGACTAGCGGGAGAAAGCTCCTACAATGAGCAGTTCTTC
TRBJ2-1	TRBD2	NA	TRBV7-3	CASRWTSGEQFF	TGTGCCAGCAGGTGGACTAGCGGCGAGCAGTTCTTC
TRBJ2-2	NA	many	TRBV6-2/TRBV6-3	CASSWYTGELFF	TGTGCCAGCAGTTGGTACACCGGGGAGCTGTTTTTT
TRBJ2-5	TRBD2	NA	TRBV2	CASSGGLAGVGIGKTQYF	TGTGCCAGCAGTGGGGGACTAGCGGGAGTAGGGATCGGAAAGACCCAGTACTTC
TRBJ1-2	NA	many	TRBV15	CATSRGAGGARYGYTF	TGTGCCACCAGCAGAGGGGCCGGAGGCGCCCGTTATGGCTACACCTTC
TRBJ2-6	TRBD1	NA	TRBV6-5	CASSYGQGNGANVLTF	TGTGCCAGCAGTTACGGACAGGGGAATGGGGCCAACGTCCTGACTTTC
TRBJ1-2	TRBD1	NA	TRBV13	CASSFRDRRTRGGYAF	TGTGCCAGCAGCTTCCGGGACAGACGAACGAGGGGCGGCTACGCCTTC
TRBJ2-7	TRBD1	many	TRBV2	CASTRDRNSYEQYF	TGTGCCAGCACTAGGGACAGGAACTCCTACGAGCAGTACTTC
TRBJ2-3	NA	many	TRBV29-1	CSVEGGKGSTDTQYF	TGCAGCGTTGAGGGCGGGAAAGGGAGCACAGATACGCAGTATTTT
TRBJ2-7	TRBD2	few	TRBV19	CASSMGSGSVYEQYF	TGTGCCAGTAGTATGGGTAGCGGGAGCGTCTACGAGCAGTACTTC
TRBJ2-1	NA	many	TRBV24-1	CATSPGWDNEQFF	TGTGCCACCTCTCCGGGCTGGGACAATGAGCAGTTCTTC
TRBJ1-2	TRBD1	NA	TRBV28	CASSIPTGSFGYTF	TGTGCCAGCAGTATCCCGACAGGGTCTTTTGGCTACACCTTC
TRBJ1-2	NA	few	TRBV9	CASSVAPLAGYGYTF	TGTGCCAGCAGCGTAGCCCCCCTGGCGGGGTATGGCTACACCTTC
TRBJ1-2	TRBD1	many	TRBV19	CASRDREVRYGYTF	TGTGCCAGTAGAGACAGGGAAGTTCGGTATGGCTACACCTTC
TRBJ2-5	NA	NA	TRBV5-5	CASSLETSRVYF	TGTGCCAGCAGCTTGGAAACCTCCAGGGTGTACTTC
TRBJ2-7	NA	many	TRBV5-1	CASSLDQYEQYF	TGCGCCAGCAGCTTGGACCAGTACGAGCAGTACTTC
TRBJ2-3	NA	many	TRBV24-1	CATSDQRGGGRDTQYF	TGTGCCACCAGTGATCAGAGGGGAGGGGGAAGGGATACGCAGTATTTT
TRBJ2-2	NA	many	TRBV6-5	CASSYSYLSPGELFF	TGTGCCAGCAGTTACTCCTACCTTTCACCGGGGGAGCTGTTTTTT